Below, 3 T cell receptor beta chains from the same sample are listed, as sequenced in a study of regulatory T cells in long-lasting Graves disease. Time point denoted: newly diagnosed GD, antithyroid drugs for less than 3 months. Preparation of the TCR library used RNA extracted from PBMCs. Sequencing libraries for TCR beta were prepared with iRepertoire HTBI primers and Arm-PCR of CDR3 regions. TCRdb passed the multiplex PCR reads through MiXCR, listing each CDR3 protein once. This sample has about 560,000 distinct CDR3 sequences; about 15% occur once, and the top ten carry around 11%. Separately, the same data were catalogued under a study of T cells in Graves' hyperthyroidism and ophthalmopathy.

Here the sequenced sample was peripheral blood mononuclear cells (PBMCs), taken at new diagnosis, from a patient treated with antithyroid drugs. The receptor set was obtained from a young man with Graves disease.

This clonotype was observed many times. The chain is built from TRBV12-3 or TRBV12-4 and TRBJ1-1; 7 bases are a match to TRBD1. J lost 1 base, V lost 6 bases, and 5 bases had no gene match. This CDR3 comprises 14 residues. The CDR3 coding sequence is TGTGCCAGCAGCGAACGACAGGGGAACACTGAAGCTTTCTTT. Protein sequence: CASSERQGNTEAFF.

There are a few counts of this clonotype. The rearrangement joins TRBV7-9 to TRBJ2-2; tentatively, D is TRBD2 (5 bases). This CDR3 spans 11 amino acids. CDR1 and CDR2 (germline): SEHNR, FQNEAQ (reference sequence). With 11 bases removed from V and 5 bases from J, the gap between germline ends came to 9 bases. CDR3 sequence: CAAGYTGELFF. Written as DNA, the CDR3 is TGTGCCGCGGGTTATACCGGGGAGCTGTTTTTT.

As concerns this clonotype: A read error is likely, as this CDR3 ends without the conserved phenylalanine or tryptophan. This rearrangement joins TRBV27 to TRBJ2-7, with a possible D match to TRBD1 (5 bases). The ends were cut back, 5 bases at V and 2 bases at J, with 13 bases in the middle. This CDR3 spans 14 amino acids. In germline, CDR1 is MNHEY, CDR2 SMNVEV (reference sequence). This chain's CDR3 is CASSPTDRAYEQYS. Here the CDR3 DNA reads TGTGCCAGCAGTCCGACAGATAGAGCCTACGAGCAGTACTCC.